The 11 T cell receptor beta chains below come from one sample, sequenced in a study of cytomegalovirus exposure and HLA in healthy donors. Sequencing was performed with immunoSEQ multiplex PCR; in TCRdb, only in-frame clones are kept and a portion is missing. Here the sample spans 170,000 or so clones, 65% to 85% being singletons. Sequences were obtained from PBMCs. These receptors were collected from a woman aged 18-29 years in good health and CMV-seropositive.

This clone occurred once. The chain has TRBV5-1 and TRBJ2-7, with D possibly matching TRBD2 (5 bases). Per germline, CDR1 SGHRS and CDR2 YFSETQ. The CDR3 runs 13 residues. V gave up 4 bases and J gave up 9 bases, with 17 bases separating them. CDR3 sequence reads: CASSRVRDEGQYF. The DNA of the CDR3 is TGCGCCAGCAGCCGCGTTCGCGACGAGGGGCAGTACTTC.

V and J are TRBV7-6 and TRBJ2-7, with TRBD1 matching 9 bases. CDR1 and CDR2 from the germline V gene are SGHVS and FNYEAQ. Losses at the gene ends were 6 bases for V and 2 bases for J; bases not matched to a gene: 11. The length of the CDR3 is 16 residues. CDR3 bases: TGTGCCAGCAGAAATTATTCCGGGACAGGGACCTACGAGCAGTACTTC. Encoded protein: CASRNYSGTGTYEQYF.

This clone showed up just a few times. The chain couples TRBV6-6 to TRBJ1-1; 7 bases fit TRBD1. Germline CDR1 and CDR2: MNHNY and SVGAGI (reference sequence). V trimming: 8 bases; J trimming: 4 bases; junction bases outside the gene matches: 4. CDR3 length: 12 amino acids. The CDR3 region is CASGRTGTEAFF. CDR3 nucleotides: TGTGCCAGCGGACGGACAGGCACTGAAGCTTTCTTT.

In nucleotides, the CDR3 is TGTGCCAGCAGCCAAGAGCGAACAGGGGGAACTGAAGCTTTCTTT. Encoded protein: CASSQERTGGTEAFF. This chain links TRBV4-2 with TRBJ1-1; 8 nucleotides agree with TRBD1. The CDR3 spans 15 residues. V lost 0 bases to trimming and J lost 5 bases; unmatched junction nucleotides: 5. CDR1 and CDR2 from the germline V gene are LGHNA and YNFKEQ.

V gene TRBV20-1 combines with J gene TRBJ1-1, with D possibly TRBD1 on 5 matching bases. Germline CDR1 reads DFQATT; CDR2 reads SNEGSKA (reference sequence). This CDR3 comprises 11 residues. Between the trimmed V and J ends, which lost 3 bases and 5 bases, there was a span of 7 bases. The CDR3, as DNA: TGCAGTGCTAGGGGGCTGACTGAAGCTTTCTTT. Translated, it gives CSARGLTEAFF.

The chain uses TRBV4-1 and TRBJ1-1, with D possibly TRBD1 on 6 matching bases. Trimming left V 0 bases short and J 0 bases short, with 11 bases between. Looked up from germline, CDR1 is MGHRA and CDR2 is YSYEKL. This CDR3 has 16 residues. CDR3 bases: TGCGCCAGCAGCCAAGATGCAGGACAGCTGAACACTGAAGCTTTCTTT. Protein sequence: CASSQDAGQLNTEAFF.

J is TRBJ1-2 and V is TRBV7-8; TRBD1 matches 9 bases. Looked up from germline, CDR1 is SGHVS and CDR2 is FQNEAQ. This CDR3 has 16 amino acids. V lost 5 bases to trimming and J lost 7 bases; unmatched junction nucleotides: 14. The CDR3 reads CASSTRPGTGRAGYTF. CDR3 DNA sequence: TGTGCCAGCAGCACCCGTCCCGGGACAGGGAGAGCTGGCTACACCTTC.

The chain links TRBV5-1 to TRBJ2-3; D is perhaps TRBD2 (6 bases). The CDR3 covers 15 residues. Trimming took 0 bases from V and 1 from J, leaving 9 bases between them. Germline V gene data show CDR1 as SGHRS and CDR2 as YFSETQ. CDR3 protein: CASSLAGGGTDTQYF. The CDR3 DNA sequence: TGCGCCAGCAGCTTGGCAGGAGGGGGCACAGATACGCAGTATTTT.

J is TRBJ1-4 and V is TRBV19, with D unclear. V lost 3 bases, J lost 3 bases, and 8 bases lay in between. The CDR3 has 14 amino acids. Looked up from germline, CDR1 is LNHDA and CDR2 is SQIVND (reference sequence). In DNA, the CDR3 is TGTGCCAGTAGTATCAAAGCATCTAATGAAAAACTGTTTTTT. Protein sequence: CASSIKASNEKLFF.

The rearrangement joins TRBV15 to TRBJ1-2; D is unclear. The ends were cut back, 7 bases at V and 7 bases at J, with 16 bases in the middle. Germline CDR1 is LNHNV and CDR2 is YYDKDF (reference sequence). The CDR3 sequence is 13 residues long. Written as DNA, the CDR3 is TGTGCCACCACCCCGAAGAGCCAAAGTGGCTACACCTTC. This gives the protein CATTPKSQSGYTF.

This sequence joins TRBV5-1 and TRBJ1-3; 9 positions agree with TRBD1. The CDR3 loop spans 15 amino acids. The V gene end was trimmed by 4 bases and the J gene end by 3 bases; junction bases not matched to a gene: 5. From germline, CDR1 is SGHRS and CDR2 YFSETQ. This CDR3 is CASSLTGGNGNTIYF. Written as DNA, the CDR3 is TGCGCCAGCAGCCTGACAGGGGGTAATGGAAACACCATATATTTT. Variable domain in full (rest from reference TRBV5-1 and TRBJ1-3): KAGVTQTPRYLIKTRGQQVTLSCSPISGHRSVSWYQQTPGQGLQFLFEYFSETQRNKGNFPGRFSGRQFSNSRSEMNVSTLELGDSALYLCASSLTGGNGNTIYFGEGSWLTVV.